The entry below describes one TCR beta chain. Its antigen specificity is not known. No base-level quality is on record; no much larger clone is a single base apart. The data were obtained in a study of neurological immune-mediated disorders (dated by TCRdb to the late 2010s). With respect to the entire study: Among the 34 multiple sclerosis patients, around 31 had relapsing-remitting MS and 3 had secondary progressive MS. Of the 65 to 70 subjects in the cohort, around 14 were HAM/TSP patients, about 34 were multiple sclerosis patients, and approximately 20 were healthy controls. The 106 TCR-beta libraries covered PBMC samples along with longitudinal samples, technical triplicates, and paired sorted CD4+ and CD8+ T-cell subsets. The study compared peripheral blood TCR-beta repertoires of HTLV-I-associated myelopathy (HAM/TSP) patients, multiple sclerosis patients and healthy controls using UMI-based sequencing.

In the germline V gene (reference sequence), CDR1 corresponds to DFQATT and CDR2 to SNEGSKA. The CDR3 numbers 13 residues from cysteine through phenylalanine. The read is trimmed to its CDR3 DNA, 39 bases read in frame from base 1. Results and caveats for the whole study, not just this receptor: No association of the MS cluster with clinical or MRI features was observed, and the need for larger cohorts was stated by the authors. Across subjects, expanded clones never shared an identical CDR3 amino acid sequence, which suggests that the TCR-beta repertoires in every group were private. TCR clonal expansion was greatest in HAM/TSP patients and smallest in MS patients, who ranked below even healthy controls. In a phylogenetic analysis, the repertoires of 18 out of 34 MS patients fell into a single cluster of related CDR3 sequences, pointing to a possible signature at the repertoire level.

cDNA synthesis used template-switch 5'RACE with a primer carrying a 10-nucleotide random unique molecular identifier tagging each TCR transcript. Each sequencing run produced over 160 million TCR-beta sequences covering 15-18 subjects. Total RNA was extracted with the RNeasy kit. TCR-beta VDJ regions were amplified with primers for the TCR constant region and the 5'RACE anchor, using the KAPA Real-time Library Amplification kit. A first PCR added sample indexes and Illumina adaptors, and a second PCR then raised library yield. After Ampure bead purification, the roughly 650 bp TCR product was size-selected on a 2% E-gel SizeSelection system. Before pooling, libraries had their quality checked on a Bioanalyzer, their concentration measured with Qubit, and their quantity determined with the Kapa Library Quantification kit. Paired-end 2 x 150 bp sequencing of the libraries was performed on an Illumina HiSeq 2500. To increase sequence diversity, roughly 24-32% phiX was spiked into each library pool. In the source study's methods: Quality-filtered reads were processed with the UMI-based MiGEC pipeline, and over 85% of raw TCR sequences were removed by the MiGEC pipeline during error correction. IMGT germline references were used for aligning VDJ genes, and each clonotype was defined as a unique CDR3 amino acid sequence together with its V-J genes. VDJtools evaluated clonal expansion, Shannon diversity and CDR3 relatedness (CalcPairwiseDistances, ClusterSamples); CLCbio workbench built phylogenetic trees. A clone was classed as expanded if it had 8 or more unique UMIs, a cutoff based on coefficient-of-variation modelling across technical triplicates. The public sequencing data were trimmed at Q25 with fastp and processed into clonotypes with MiXCR by TCRdb, which kept only in-frame beta chains. Each CDR3 protein appears once, grouped with its most common genes and DNA. The V and J calls shown here were made by TCRdb, not taken from the authors' results. The sample includes tens of thousands of distinct CDR3 sequences, with 3.5% observed a single time. The ten top clones hold about 3.1% of the sample.

Libraries from unsorted PBMCs were made from 2 million PBMCs kept in RNAlater at -80 degrees C until RNA extraction. The multiple sclerosis patients were enrolled in a US clinical protocol that evaluated disease progression with magnetic resonance imaging. Peripheral blood was subjected to Ficoll-Hypaque density gradient centrifugation to isolate PBMCs, which were then cryopreserved in liquid nitrogen. The chain employs TRBV20-1 and TRBJ2-7, with the D gene uncertain. The sample comprised PBMCs. This receptor was obtained from a woman in her 30s with multiple sclerosis. CDR3 loop: CSPRPVDAYEQYF. The nucleotide sequence reads TGCAGCCCTAGGCCGGTAGACGCATACGAGCAGTACTTC.